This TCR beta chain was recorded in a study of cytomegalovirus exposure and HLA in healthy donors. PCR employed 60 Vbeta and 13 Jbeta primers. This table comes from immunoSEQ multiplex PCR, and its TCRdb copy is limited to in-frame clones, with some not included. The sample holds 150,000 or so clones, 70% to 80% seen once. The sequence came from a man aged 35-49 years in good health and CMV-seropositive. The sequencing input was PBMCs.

The CDR3: CASSTGTSGRIDTQYF. CDR3 in DNA: TGCGCCAGTAGTACCGGGACTAGCGGGAGAATAGATACGCAGTATTTT. The J gene is TRBJ2-3, the V gene TRBV10-2; 14 nucleotides agree with TRBD2. The length of the CDR3 is 16 residues. V shed 9 bases, J shed 5 bases, and the junction held 10 bases outside the gene matches. CDR1 and CDR2 from the germline V gene are WSHSY and SAAADI.